The clone carrying this T cell receptor (beta chain) was counted at least ten times. The sample comes from a study of spatial heterogeneity in lung cancer. One entry per CDR3 protein, called by TCRdb with MiXCR from the 5' RACE reads. The sample yields about 36,000 distinct CDR3 sequences, less than 8.5% seen once. This sample's time point: sample taken at primary tumor resection. Whole RNA, isolated from tumor, nontumor lung or frozen PBMC, was sequenced without prior sorting. This receptor was identified in a female donor with early-stage non-small cell lung cancer. Sequenced material: PBMCs, taken at surgery.

The CDR3 here is CASGGETDTQYF. The DNA of the CDR3 is TGCGCCAGCGGCGGCGAAACAGATACGCAGTATTTT. The chain is built from TRBV5-1 and TRBJ2-3; D uncertain. Looked up from germline, CDR1 is SGHRS and CDR2 is YFSETQ. The CDR3 is 12 amino acids. Trimming left V 7 bases short and J 3 bases short, with 9 bases between. The variable domain in full, with the rest retrieved from reference TRBV5-1 and TRBJ2-3, is KAGVTQTPRYLIKTRGQQVTLSCSPISGHRSVSWYQQTPGQGLQFLFEYFSETQRNKGNFPGRFSGRQFSNSRSEMNVSTLELGDSALYLCASGGETDTQYFGPGTRLTVL.